This passage covers 6 T cell receptor beta chains from one sample sequenced in a study of post-analysis software for immune sequencing data. The study's findings and limits: TRBV5-6, TRBV5-1 and TRBV20-1 were among five TRBV segments more frequent in patients than controls.

No antigens are known for them. Researchers reported that TCR beta cDNA libraries carried unique molecular identifiers. TCRdb used MiXCR to reprocess the PCR reads, holding one entry per CDR3 protein. In the table there are 380,000 or so distinct CDR3 sequences, roughly 36% of which are singletons. The sequencing sample was made of blood. Source of these receptors: a girl aged 10-17 years with multiple sclerosis.

The gene calls are TRBV20-1 and TRBJ2-7; 7 bases line up with TRBD1. Germline V gene lookup returns CDR1 DFQATT and CDR2 SNEGSKA (reference sequence). The junction had 8 bases not matched to a gene; V was cut back by 4 bases and J by 2 bases. CDR3 length: 14 amino acids. The CDR3 bases are TGCAGTGCTACTGCCAATGACAGGGCCTACGAGCAGTACTTC. This codes for CSATANDRAYEQYF.

For this clonotype: A much larger clone sits a single nucleotide away, making a read error possible. The chain recombines TRBV10-3 with TRBJ2-1, with D possibly TRBD2 on 5 matching bases. The CDR3 runs to 14 residues. CDR1 and CDR2 from the germline V gene are ENHRY and SYGVKD. The CDR3 DNA reads TGTGCCATCAGGTTAGCGAGCTCCTACAATAAGCAGTTCTTC. Translation: CAIRLASSYNKQFF.

This chain connects TRBV12-3 or TRBV12-4 to TRBJ2-1; 7 nucleotides align to TRBD1. V was pared by 2 bases and J by 5 bases, with 6 bases of the junction left unmatched. CDR3 length: 15 residues. Here the CDR3 DNA reads TGTGCCAGCAGTTTATCGCAGGGGGAGCACAATGAGCAGTTCTTC. As protein: CASSLSQGEHNEQFF.

This clonotype was counted between two and nine times. Since a much larger clone is just one base distant, this may be a read error. V gene TRBV7-3 combines with J gene TRBJ2-1, with TRBD1 matching over 8 bases. This CDR3 spans 14 amino acids. Germline CDR1 SGHTA, CDR2 FQGTGA. As DNA, the CDR3 is TGTGTCAGCAGCCAGGGGGCCGCCTACAATGAGCAGTTCTTC. Translation gives CVSSQGAAYNEQFF.

The V call is TRBV7-8, the J call TRBJ2-5; D call uncertain. The closer fit of TRBJ2-1 to the DNA end suggests the J call may be wrong. This CDR3 spans 15 amino acids. From germline, CDR1 is SGHVS and CDR2 FQNEAQ. The DNA of the CDR3 is TGTGCCAGCAGCTTAGAGATTTTTCGGCAAGAGACCCAGTTCTTC. Its protein product is CASSLEIFRQETQFF.

This clonotype appeared a few times. V and J are TRBV10-3 and TRBJ1-1; TRBD1 might be the D (6 bases). V was pared by 8 bases and J by 1 base, with 14 bases between. The CDR3 contains 14 residues. Germline V gene lookup returns CDR1 ENHRY and CDR2 SYGVKD. The CDR3 loop is CAISLGQRNTEAFF. In nucleotides, the CDR3 is TGTGCCATCTCCCTTGGACAGAGGAACACTGAAGCTTTCTTT.